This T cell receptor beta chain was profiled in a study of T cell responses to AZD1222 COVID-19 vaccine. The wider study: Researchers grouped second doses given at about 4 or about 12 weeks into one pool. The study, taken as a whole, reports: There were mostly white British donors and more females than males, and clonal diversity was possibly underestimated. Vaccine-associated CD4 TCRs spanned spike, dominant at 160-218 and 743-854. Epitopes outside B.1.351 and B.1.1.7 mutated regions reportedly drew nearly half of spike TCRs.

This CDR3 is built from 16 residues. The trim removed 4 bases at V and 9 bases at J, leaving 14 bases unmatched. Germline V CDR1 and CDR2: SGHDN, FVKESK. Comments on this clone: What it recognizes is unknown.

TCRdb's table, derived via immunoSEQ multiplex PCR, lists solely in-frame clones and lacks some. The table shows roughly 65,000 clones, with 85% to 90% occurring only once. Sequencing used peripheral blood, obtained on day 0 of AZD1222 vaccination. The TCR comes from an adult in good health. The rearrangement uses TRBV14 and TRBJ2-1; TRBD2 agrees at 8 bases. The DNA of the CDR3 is TGTGCCAGCAGCCGGGGAGGAGCGGGAGTTTGGGCTGAGCAGTTCTTC. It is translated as CASSRGGAGVWAEQFF.